One sample yielded the 25 T cell receptor beta chains listed below, sequenced in a study of blood T cell repertoires in COVID-19. The repertoire was sequenced with immunoSEQ multiplex PCR; TCRdb's copy has only in-frame clones and lacks some. The repertoire has more than 150,000 clones, 88% of them found once; the top ten carry about 2.4%. Material: peripheral blood. These receptors came from an older woman with acute or convalescent COVID-19.

This rearrangement joins TRBV2 to TRBJ1-6; 9 nucleotides match TRBD1. The germline CDR1 and CDR2 sequences are SNHLY and FYNNEI. V lost 7 bases, J lost 9 bases, and 7 bases stayed unmatched. There are 14 residues in the CDR3. The CDR3 sequence: CASTRDRDISPLHF. CDR3 bases: TGTGCCAGCACCAGGGACAGGGATATTTCACCCCTCCACTTT.

For this clone: Distinct nucleotide sequences in the sample also encode this CDR3. This chain uses TRBV12-5 with TRBJ1-1; D is possibly TRBD1 (6 bases). Trimming took off 2 bases at V and 0 bases at J, with 16 bases between the two ends. The CDR3 sequence is 17 residues long. Per germline, CDR1 LGHNT and CDR2 FRNRAP. The CDR3 nucleotides are TGTGCTAGTGGTTTGACTCCGACGGGACAACTGAACACTGAAGCTTTCTTT. Residues: CASGLTPTGQLNTEAFF.

This chain joins TRBV7-2 and TRBJ1-2; 7 bases align to TRBD1. V lost 7 bases to trimming and J lost 2 bases; unmatched junction nucleotides: 4. The CDR3 loop spans 13 amino acids. Germline CDR1 and CDR2: SGHTA and FQGNSA. The CDR3 DNA is TGTGCCAGCACCAAGGGACAGAACTATGGCTACACCTTC. Amino acid sequence: CASTKGQNYGYTF.

This clone was recorded only once. The chain has TRBV5-1 and TRBJ2-3, with TRBD2 matching over 11 bases. CDR3 length equals 17 residues. The junction had 11 bases not matched to a gene; V was cut back by 4 bases and J by 4 bases. Germline V gives CDR1 SGHRS, CDR2 YFSETQ. The CDR3 protein is CASSPLTSGGGADTQYF. The CDR3 region has the DNA TGCGCCAGCAGCCCCCTAACTAGCGGGGGTGGAGCAGATACGCAGTATTTT.

V usage is TRBV5-1 and J usage is TRBJ2-2; D is perhaps TRBD1 (5 bases). Trimming removed 4 bases from V and 5 bases from J, with 12 bases in between. CDR1 SGHRS and CDR2 YFSETQ come from the germline V gene. The CDR3 length is 14 residues. CDR3 loop: CASSLQGSTGELFF. Written as DNA, the CDR3 is TGCGCCAGCAGCCTGCAGGGAAGTACCGGGGAGCTGTTTTTT.

V gene TRBV6-1 combines with J gene TRBJ1-5; maybe TRBD1 (5 bases). This CDR3 is built from 13 residues. In germline, CDR1 is MNHNS, CDR2 SASEGT. With 5 bases removed from V and 9 bases from J, the gap between germline ends came to 14 bases. The CDR3 region is CASSLDSRWPQHF. CDR3 sequence (DNA): TGTGCCAGCAGTCTCGACAGCCGATGGCCCCAGCATTTT.

Details on this clone: At the DNA level, this CDR3 is encoded by other sequences in the same sample as well. V gene TRBV5-1 combines with J gene TRBJ1-5; D perhaps matches TRBD1 (6 bases). Per germline, CDR1 SGHRS and CDR2 YFSETQ. The V and J ends lost 2 bases and 0 bases respectively, with 9 bases between them. This CDR3 is built from 15 residues. The DNA of the CDR3 is TGCGCCAGCAGCTTACAGGGTTATAGCAATCAGCCCCAGCATTTT. This translates into CASSLQGYSNQPQHF. Based on the CDR3 plus reference TRBV5-1 and TRBJ1-5, the full variable domain is KAGVTQTPRYLIKTRGQQVTLSCSPISGHRSVSWYQQTPGQGLQFLFEYFSETQRNKGNFPGRFSGRQFSNSRSEMNVSTLELGDSALYLCASSLQGYSNQPQHFGDGTRLSIL.

In this sample, this clone turned up a few times. J is TRBJ1-1 and V is TRBV5-5; 9 bases map to TRBD1. Losses at the gene ends were 5 bases for V and 9 bases for J; bases not matched to a gene: 8. CDR1 is SGHKS, CDR2 YYEKEE, per germline (reference sequence). The CDR3 totals 13 residues. DNA of the CDR3: TGTGCCAGCAGGTCAACAGGGGGCAGCCAAGCTTTCTTT. It encodes CASRSTGGSQAFF.

The chain employs TRBV18 and TRBJ1-1, with 10 bases identical to TRBD1. The CDR3 runs 21 residues. V lost 2 bases, J lost 0 bases, and 18 bases stayed unmatched. Germline V gene lookup returns CDR1 KGHSH and CDR2 LQKENI. CDR3 nucleotide sequence: TGTGCCAGCTCACCAATGGACAGGGGGAGGATTGGGTATTCGATGAACACTGAAGCTTTCTTT. Amino acid sequence: CASSPMDRGRIGYSMNTEAFF.

In DNA form, the CDR3 reads TGCGCCAGCAGCCAGGGCAGGGCTAACTATGGCTACACCTTC. Translating gives CASSQGRANYGYTF. The V call is TRBV4-1, the J call TRBJ1-2, with a possible D match to TRBD1 (5 bases). The V gene lost 3 bases and the J gene lost 0 bases, with 8 bases spanning the gap. The CDR3 contains 14 residues. The germline CDR1 and CDR2 sequences are MGHRA and YSYEKL.

This rearrangement joins TRBV2 to TRBJ1-5; 7 bases are shared with TRBD1. The CDR3 sequence is 15 residues long. Trimming at V came to 4 bases and at J to 0 bases, leaving 3 bases not matched to a gene. Germline CDR1 SNHLY, CDR2 FYNNEI. The CDR3 DNA is TGTGCCAGCAGTGGGGACAGAACTAGCAATCAGCCCCAGCATTTT. It is translated as CASSGDRTSNQPQHF.

CDR3 nucleotide sequence: TGTGCCAGCCGGACAGGGACTGGGGCCAACGTCCTGACTTTC. Translating gives CASRTGTGANVLTF. The chain links TRBV6-5 to TRBJ2-6; the match to TRBD1 covers 8 bases. The CDR3 contains 14 residues. With V trimmed by 8 bases and J by 2 bases, 2 bases remained unmatched. The germline V gene encodes CDR1 MNHEY and CDR2 SVGAGI.

V gene TRBV9 combines with J gene TRBJ2-2, with 10 bases that match TRBD1. With V trimmed by 3 bases and J by 7 bases, 6 bases remained unmatched. This CDR3 comprises 15 residues. Germline CDR1 is SGDLS and CDR2 is YYNGEE. The CDR3 nucleotides are TGTGCCAGCAGCGAGACAGGGGGCAGTGTCGGGGAGCTGTTTTTT. It translates to CASSETGGSVGELFF.

This clone was seen once. The chain recombines TRBV6-5 with TRBJ2-4; D gene uncertain. CDR3 length: 14 amino acids. V was trimmed by 6 bases and J by 8 bases, leaving 17 bases between them. Germline loops: CDR1 MNHEY, CDR2 SVGAGI. CDR3 sequence: CASSNSVGFDIQYF. CDR3 DNA: TGTGCCAGCAGCAATTCTGTGGGCTTTGACATTCAGTACTTC.

The V gene is TRBV16, the J gene TRBJ1-5, with 10 bases matching TRBD1. Trimming took 4 bases from V and 3 from J; bases not matched to a gene: 6. The V gene's germline CDR1 is KGHSY and CDR2 FQNENV. This CDR3 comprises 16 residues. The CDR3 protein is CASSLTGGGINQPQHF. Here the CDR3 DNA reads TGTGCCAGCAGCCTGACAGGGGGCGGAATCAATCAGCCCCAGCATTTT.

The CDR3 coding sequence is TGTGCCAGCAGCTTTGGGGACAGGGGGATCGAGACCCAGTACTTC. This translates into CASSFGDRGIETQYF. The chain couples TRBV5-4 to TRBJ2-5, with 11 bases aligning to TRBD1. After removal of 2 bases from V and 5 bases from J, the junction contained 5 bases not matched to a gene. The CDR3 runs to 15 residues. CDR1 and CDR2 (germline): SGHNT, YYREEE (reference sequence).

V is TRBV18 and J is TRBJ1-5; 7 bases line up with TRBD1. With V trimmed by 5 bases and J by 6 bases, 7 bases remained unmatched. CDR3 length equals 14 residues. Looked up from germline, CDR1 is KGHSH and CDR2 is LQKENI. DNA for the CDR3: TGTGCCAGCTCAAGCGACAGGGTTAGTCAGCCCCAGCATTTT. Translation gives CASSSDRVSQPQHF.

The rearrangement uses TRBV14 and TRBJ2-3; D may be TRBD1 (6 bases). V lost 1 base and J 14 bases, leaving 13 bases between the germline ends. Per the germline V gene, CDR1 is SGHDN and CDR2 is FVKESK. The CDR3 sequence is 12 residues long. The DNA of the CDR3 is TGTGCCAGCAGCCAAGGACAGGTTCGGTTGTATTTT. Translation gives CASSQGQVRLYF.

V usage is TRBV5-1 and J usage is TRBJ2-2, with D perhaps matching TRBD2 (6 bases). Looked up from germline, CDR1 is SGHRS and CDR2 is YFSETQ. The length of the CDR3 is 15 residues. V was shortened by 0 bases and J by 3 bases, with 9 bases between the two germline ends. This CDR3 is CASSLGREDTGELFF. CDR3 bases: TGCGCCAGCAGCTTGGGCAGGGAGGACACCGGGGAGCTGTTTTTT.

This clone was observed a few times. V is TRBV18 and J is TRBJ1-1, with D perhaps TRBD1 (6 bases). The CDR3 sequence is 17 residues long. Germline V gene lookup returns CDR1 KGHSH and CDR2 LQKENI. Trimming pared 6 bases from V and 8 bases from J, leaving 28 bases between. The CDR3 protein is CASSQDSPVGSGSEAFF. The CDR3 coding sequence is TGTGCCAGCTCCCAGGACAGCCCCGTCGGTTCTGGCTCGGAAGCTTTCTTT.

This sequence joins TRBV5-4 and TRBJ2-1; 15 nucleotides align to TRBD2. The V gene's germline CDR1 is SGHNT and CDR2 YYREEE (reference sequence). The trim removed 1 base at V and 7 bases at J, leaving 9 bases unmatched. The CDR3 has 18 residues. CDR3 region: CASSLRTSGGASFNEQFF. The CDR3 DNA reads as TGTGCCAGCAGCTTGAGGACTAGCGGGGGGGCCTCTTTTAATGAGCAGTTCTTC.

The V call is TRBV7-8, the J call TRBJ1-4, with D perhaps TRBD1 (6 bases). CDR1 SGHVS and CDR2 FQNEAQ come from the germline V gene. This CDR3 spans 15 amino acids. V was cut by 2 bases and J by 8 bases, with 15 bases left in between. The CDR3 spells CASSLREGGREKLFF. The CDR3 nucleotides read TGTGCCAGCAGCTTACGTGAAGGGGGTCGGGAAAAACTGTTTTTT.

This clone was picked up a small number of times. Germline and junction disagree at one end, which may indicate a read error. This sequence joins TRBV6-5 and TRBJ1-1; D ambiguous. Germline V CDR1 and CDR2: MNHEY, SVGAGI. This CDR3 spans 11 amino acids. This chain's CDR3 is CASRQNKATLF. CDR3 DNA: TGTGCCAGCAGACAAAATAAAGCGACCCTCTTT.

This clone was seen only once. Here the CDR3 DNA reads TGTGCCAGCCACCTTGGCGGTGAGCAGTTCTTC. Translated: CASHLGGEQFF. The chain carries TRBV5-8 and TRBJ2-1; D uncertain. The CDR3 runs to 11 residues. V was cut by 7 bases and J by 9 bases, with 11 bases left in between. Germline V CDR1 and CDR2: SGHTS, YDEGEE.

This rearrangement joins TRBV9 to TRBJ2-7; D may be TRBD1 (5 bases). This CDR3 has 13 amino acids. Germline assignment: CDR1 SGDLS and CDR2 YYNGEE. The V end was cut by 3 bases, the J end by 4 bases, with 11 bases between. In DNA, the CDR3 is TGTGCCAGCAGCGCCTCCCAGGGTTACGAGCAGTACTTC. Its translation is CASSASQGYEQYF.